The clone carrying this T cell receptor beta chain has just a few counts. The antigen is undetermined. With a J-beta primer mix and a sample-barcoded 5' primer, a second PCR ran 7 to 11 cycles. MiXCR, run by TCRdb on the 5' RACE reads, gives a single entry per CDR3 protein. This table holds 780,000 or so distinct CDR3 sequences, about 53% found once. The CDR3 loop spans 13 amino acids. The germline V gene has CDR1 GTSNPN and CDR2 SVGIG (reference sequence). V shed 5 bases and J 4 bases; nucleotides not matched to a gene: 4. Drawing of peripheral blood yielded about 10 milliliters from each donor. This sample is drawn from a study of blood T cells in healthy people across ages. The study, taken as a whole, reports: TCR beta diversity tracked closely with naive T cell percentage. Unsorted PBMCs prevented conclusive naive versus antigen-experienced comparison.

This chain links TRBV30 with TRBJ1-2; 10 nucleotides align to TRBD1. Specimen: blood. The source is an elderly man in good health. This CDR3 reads CAWDRGPFYGYTF. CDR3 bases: TGTGCCTGGGACAGGGGGCCTTTCTATGGCTACACCTTC.